A single TCR beta chain is shown here with its context. Measured with immunoSEQ multiplex PCR; TCRdb has only the in-frame clones, and not every one. The data show 250,000 to 300,000 clones, more than 85% seen once. These data belong to a study of blood T cell repertoires in COVID-19. The V and J ends lost 4 bases and 11 bases respectively, with 15 bases between them. The CDR3 has 12 amino acids. Germline V lookup: CDR1 SGHNT, CDR2 YYREEE (reference sequence). The material sequenced was peripheral blood. The receptor was isolated from a man younger than 30 with active or convalescent COVID-19. V and J are TRBV5-4 and TRBJ1-2; D may be TRBD1 (5 bases). The DNA of the CDR3 is TGTGCCAGCAGCAGCGGGGCTTCAGGATACACCTTC. It codes for CASSSGASGYTF.